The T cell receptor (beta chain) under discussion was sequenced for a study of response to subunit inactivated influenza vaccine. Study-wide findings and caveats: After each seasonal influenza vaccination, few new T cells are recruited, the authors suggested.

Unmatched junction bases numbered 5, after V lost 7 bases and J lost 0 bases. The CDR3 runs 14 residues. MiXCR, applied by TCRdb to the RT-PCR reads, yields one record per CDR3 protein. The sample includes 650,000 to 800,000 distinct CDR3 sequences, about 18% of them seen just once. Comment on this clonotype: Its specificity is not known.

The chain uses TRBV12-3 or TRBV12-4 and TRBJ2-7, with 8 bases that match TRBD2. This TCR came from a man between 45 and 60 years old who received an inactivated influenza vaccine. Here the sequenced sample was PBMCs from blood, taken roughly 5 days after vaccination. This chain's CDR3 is CASTKSGSSYEQYF. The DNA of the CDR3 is TGTGCCAGCACCAAAAGCGGGAGCTCCTACGAGCAGTACTTC.